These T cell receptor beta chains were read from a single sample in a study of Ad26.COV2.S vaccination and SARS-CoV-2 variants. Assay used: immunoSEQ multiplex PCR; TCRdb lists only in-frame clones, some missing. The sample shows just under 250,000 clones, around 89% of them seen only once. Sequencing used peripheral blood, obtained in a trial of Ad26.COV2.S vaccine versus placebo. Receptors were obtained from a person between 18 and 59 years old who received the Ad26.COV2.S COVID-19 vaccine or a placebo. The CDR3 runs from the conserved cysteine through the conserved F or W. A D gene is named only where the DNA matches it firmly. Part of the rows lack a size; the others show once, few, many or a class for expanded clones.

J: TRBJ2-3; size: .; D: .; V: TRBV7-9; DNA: TGTGCCAGCAGCTTAGAAATGGGGGGCACAGATACGCAGTATTTT; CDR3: CASSLEMGGTDTQYF
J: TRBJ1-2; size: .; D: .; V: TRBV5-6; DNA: TGTGCCAGCAGCCCGGACACCGGAGGCTACACCTTC; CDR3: CASSPDTGGYTF
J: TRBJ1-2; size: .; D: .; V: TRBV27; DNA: TGTGCCAGCAGTTTGGCGAGGGGTAACTATGGCTACACCTTC; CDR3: CASSLARGNYGYTF
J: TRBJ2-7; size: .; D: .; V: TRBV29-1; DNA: TGCAGCGTTGTATCGTTCGGGGCAGGAGACTACGAGCAGTACTTC; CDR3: CSVVSFGAGDYEQYF
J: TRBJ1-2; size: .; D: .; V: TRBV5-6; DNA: TGTGCCAGCAGCTTGGGCGAGCTTGGCTACACCTTC; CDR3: CASSLGELGYTF
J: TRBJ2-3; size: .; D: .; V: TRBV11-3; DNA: TGTGCCAGCAGTGTTGGACCAGATACGCAGTATTTT; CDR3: CASSVGPDTQYF
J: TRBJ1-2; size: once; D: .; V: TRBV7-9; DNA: TGTGCCAGCAGCTTAGGTCCTGGCAGCTATGGCTACACCTTC; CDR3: CASSLGPGSYGYTF
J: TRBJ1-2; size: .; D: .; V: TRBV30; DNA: TGTGCCTGGAGTGTACCCGGGGTGCATGGCTACACCTTC; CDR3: CAWSVPGVHGYTF
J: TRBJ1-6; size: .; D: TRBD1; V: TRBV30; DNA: TGTGCCTGGTCCCCGGGACAGGGTCTTTCACCCCTCCACTTT; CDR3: CAWSPGQGLSPLHF
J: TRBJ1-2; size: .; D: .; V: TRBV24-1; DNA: TGTGCCACCAGTGATGCCGTCGGATATGGCTACACCTTC; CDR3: CATSDAVGYGYTF
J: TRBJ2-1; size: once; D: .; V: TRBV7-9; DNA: TGTGCCAGCAGCTTCCCGGGAAATGAGCAGTTCTTC; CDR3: CASSFPGNEQFF
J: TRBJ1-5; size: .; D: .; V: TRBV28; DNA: TGTGCCAGCAGCTGGGGTGGGGGAGGTATACAGCCCCAGCATTTT; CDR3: CASSWGGGGIQPQHF
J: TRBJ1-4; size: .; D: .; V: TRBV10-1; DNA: TGCGCCAGCAGTCAGGGGCGTGAAAAACTGTTTTTT; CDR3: CASSQGREKLFF
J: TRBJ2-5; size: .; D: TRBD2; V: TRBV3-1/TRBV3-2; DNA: TGTGCCAGCAGCCCAGGACTAGCGGCGACCCAAGAGACCCAGTACTTC; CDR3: CASSPGLAATQETQYF
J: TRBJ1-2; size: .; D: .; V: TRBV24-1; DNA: TGTGCCACCAGTGATCGGTTCGGAGGCGGGGAAGCAACTCATGGCTACACCTTC; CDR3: CATSDRFGGGEATHGYTF
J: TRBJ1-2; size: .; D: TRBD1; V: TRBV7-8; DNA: TGTGCCAGCAGCAGACTGAGGACAGGGGATGGCTACACCTTC; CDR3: CASSRLRTGDGYTF
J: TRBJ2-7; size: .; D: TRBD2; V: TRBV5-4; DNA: TGTGCCAGCAGCTTGGGTAGCGGGACCTACGAGCAGTACTTC; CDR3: CASSLGSGTYEQYF
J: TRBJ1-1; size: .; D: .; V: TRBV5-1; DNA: TGCGCCAGCAGCTTAACCGGGACGGTGAACACTGAAGCTTTCTTT; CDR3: CASSLTGTVNTEAFF
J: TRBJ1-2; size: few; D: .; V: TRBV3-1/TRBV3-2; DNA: TGTGCCAGCAGCCAATACCCGGCGTGCGGCTACACCTTC; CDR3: CASSQYPACGYTF
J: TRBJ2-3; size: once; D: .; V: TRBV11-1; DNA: TGTGCCAGCAGCTTTGAGGGAGAGACAGATACGCAGTATTTT; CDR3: CASSFEGETDTQYF
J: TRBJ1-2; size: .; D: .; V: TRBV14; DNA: TGTGCCAGCAGCCAGATTGGCCCTAACTATGGCTACACCTTC; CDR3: CASSQIGPNYGYTF
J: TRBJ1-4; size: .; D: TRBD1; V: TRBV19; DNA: TGTGCCAGTAGTATAAGAGACAGGGACGAGGAAAAACTGTTTTTT; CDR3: CASSIRDRDEEKLFF
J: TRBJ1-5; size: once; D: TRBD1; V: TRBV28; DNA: TGTGCCAGTGGAGGGGGCAGGGGGGGAGCTCAGCCCCAGCATTTT; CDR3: CASGGGRGGAQPQHF
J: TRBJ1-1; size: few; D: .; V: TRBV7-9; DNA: TGTGCCAGCAGCTTAGGGTTCAGCAATGAAGCTTTCTTT; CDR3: CASSLGFSNEAFF
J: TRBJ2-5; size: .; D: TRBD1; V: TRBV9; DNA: TGTGCCAGCAGCTCCCCCGGGACAGGGCAGGAGACCCAGTACTTC; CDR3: CASSSPGTGQETQYF
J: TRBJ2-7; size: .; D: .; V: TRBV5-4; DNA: TGTGCCAGCAGCTTGGGGCAGTCCCCCTACGAGCAGTACTTC; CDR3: CASSLGQSPYEQYF
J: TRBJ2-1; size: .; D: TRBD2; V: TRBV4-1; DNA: TGCGCCAGCAGCCAAGCCCAGACTAGCGGGGGCCTCTACAATGAGCAGTTCTTC; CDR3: CASSQAQTSGGLYNEQFF
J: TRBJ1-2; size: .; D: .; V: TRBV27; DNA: TGTGCCAGCAGTTCACAGGGAAACTATGGCTACACCTTC; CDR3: CASSSQGNYGYTF
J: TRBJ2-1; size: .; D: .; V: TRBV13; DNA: TGTGCCAGCAGCTCGAACAATGAGCAGTTCTTC; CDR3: CASSSNNEQFF
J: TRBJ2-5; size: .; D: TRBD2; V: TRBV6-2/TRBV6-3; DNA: TGTGCCAGCAGTTCCACGACTAGCGGTCCCCAAGAGACCCAGTACTTC; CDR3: CASSSTTSGPQETQYF
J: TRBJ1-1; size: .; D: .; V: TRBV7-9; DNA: TGTGCCAGCAGCTTAGAGAATCGGAACACTGAAGCTTTCTTT; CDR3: CASSLENRNTEAFF
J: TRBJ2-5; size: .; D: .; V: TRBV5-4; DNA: TGTGCCAGCCAGGGTGCAAGGGGAGGTGGCGGAGAGACCCAGTACTTC; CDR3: CASQGARGGGGETQYF
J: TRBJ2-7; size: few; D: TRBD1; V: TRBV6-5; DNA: TGTGCCAGCAGCCACGGGACAGGGGAGTACTTC; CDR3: CASSHGTGEYF
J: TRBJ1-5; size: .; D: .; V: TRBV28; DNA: TGTGCCAGCAGTCTCCCCATTAGCAATCAGCCCCAGCATTTT; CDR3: CASSLPISNQPQHF
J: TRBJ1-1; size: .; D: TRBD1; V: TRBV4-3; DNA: TGCGCCAGCAGCCAAGAACCTCTCGGACAGGGTACAACTGAAGCTTTCTTT; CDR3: CASSQEPLGQGTTEAFF
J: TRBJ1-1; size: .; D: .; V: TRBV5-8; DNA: TGTGCCAGCAGCTTCGGGGAGGGGGAGGGGAACACTGAAGCTTTCTTT; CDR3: CASSFGEGEGNTEAFF
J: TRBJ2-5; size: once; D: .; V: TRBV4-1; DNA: TGCGCCAGCAGCCCTTTCGGGGGGCGGGAGACCCAGTACTTC; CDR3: CASSPFGGRETQYF
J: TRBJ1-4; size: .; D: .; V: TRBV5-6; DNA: TGTGCCAGCAGCCGGAGGGCGGCGGAGGAAAAACTGTTTTTT; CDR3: CASSRRAAEEKLFF
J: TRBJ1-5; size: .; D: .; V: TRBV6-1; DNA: TGTGCCAGCAGTGAAAGGGGCCACCAGATCAATCAGCCCCAGCATTTT; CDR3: CASSERGHQINQPQHF
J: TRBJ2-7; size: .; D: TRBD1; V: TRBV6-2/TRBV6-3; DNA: TGTGCCAGCAGTTACTCGGGGACAGGGGGCGAGCAGTACTTC; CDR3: CASSYSGTGGEQYF
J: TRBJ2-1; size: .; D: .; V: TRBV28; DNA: TGTGCCAGCAGTCCCCAGACAGTGGACAATGAGCAGTTCTTC; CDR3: CASSPQTVDNEQFF
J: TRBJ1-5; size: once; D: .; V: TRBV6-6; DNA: TGTGCCAGCAGTTCCAGGGAACCTCAGCCCCAGCATTTT; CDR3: CASSSREPQPQHF
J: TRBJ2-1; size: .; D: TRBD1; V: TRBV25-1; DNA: TGTGCCAGCAGTGATTTGGACAGGGGGCCAGGTGAGCAGTTCTTC; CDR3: CASSDLDRGPGEQFF
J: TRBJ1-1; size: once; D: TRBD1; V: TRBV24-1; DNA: TGTGCCACCAGTGATTCGGGACAGGGGTTCACTGAAGCTTTCTTT; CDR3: CATSDSGQGFTEAFF
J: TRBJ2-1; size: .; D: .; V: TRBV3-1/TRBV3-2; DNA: TGTGCCAGCAGCCAACCCGGGACTTCCAGGTCCAATGAGCAGTTCTTC; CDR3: CASSQPGTSRSNEQFF
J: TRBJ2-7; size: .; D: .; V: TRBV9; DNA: TGTGCCAGCAGCGTAGGGGGGCAGCCCTCCTACGAGCAGTACTTC; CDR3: CASSVGGQPSYEQYF
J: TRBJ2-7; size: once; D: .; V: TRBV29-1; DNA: TGCAGCGTTGAAGTTGGGAGGGGGCGACGACCGTTGGGCGAGCAGTACTTC; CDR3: CSVEVGRGRRPLGEQYF
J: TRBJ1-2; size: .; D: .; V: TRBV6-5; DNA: TGTGCCAGCAGTTACGCGCAGTGGAAGTATGGCTACACCTTC; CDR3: CASSYAQWKYGYTF
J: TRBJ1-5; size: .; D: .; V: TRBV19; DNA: TGTGCCGGGGGGAGGCAGCCCCAGCATTTT; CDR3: CAGGRQPQHF
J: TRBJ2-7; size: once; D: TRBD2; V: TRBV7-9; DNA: TGTGCCAGCAGCTTAGGGACTAGCGTCTACGAGCAGTACTTC; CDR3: CASSLGTSVYEQYF
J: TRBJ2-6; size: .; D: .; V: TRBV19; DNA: TGTGCCAGTAGGCGGGTGAAGTCTGGGGCCAACGTCCTGACTTTC; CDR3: CASRRVKSGANVLTF
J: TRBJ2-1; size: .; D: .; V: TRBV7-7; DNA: TGTGCTAGCAGCTTAGGTGGGGGGGCTAACAATGAGCAGTTCTTC; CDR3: CASSLGGGANNEQFF